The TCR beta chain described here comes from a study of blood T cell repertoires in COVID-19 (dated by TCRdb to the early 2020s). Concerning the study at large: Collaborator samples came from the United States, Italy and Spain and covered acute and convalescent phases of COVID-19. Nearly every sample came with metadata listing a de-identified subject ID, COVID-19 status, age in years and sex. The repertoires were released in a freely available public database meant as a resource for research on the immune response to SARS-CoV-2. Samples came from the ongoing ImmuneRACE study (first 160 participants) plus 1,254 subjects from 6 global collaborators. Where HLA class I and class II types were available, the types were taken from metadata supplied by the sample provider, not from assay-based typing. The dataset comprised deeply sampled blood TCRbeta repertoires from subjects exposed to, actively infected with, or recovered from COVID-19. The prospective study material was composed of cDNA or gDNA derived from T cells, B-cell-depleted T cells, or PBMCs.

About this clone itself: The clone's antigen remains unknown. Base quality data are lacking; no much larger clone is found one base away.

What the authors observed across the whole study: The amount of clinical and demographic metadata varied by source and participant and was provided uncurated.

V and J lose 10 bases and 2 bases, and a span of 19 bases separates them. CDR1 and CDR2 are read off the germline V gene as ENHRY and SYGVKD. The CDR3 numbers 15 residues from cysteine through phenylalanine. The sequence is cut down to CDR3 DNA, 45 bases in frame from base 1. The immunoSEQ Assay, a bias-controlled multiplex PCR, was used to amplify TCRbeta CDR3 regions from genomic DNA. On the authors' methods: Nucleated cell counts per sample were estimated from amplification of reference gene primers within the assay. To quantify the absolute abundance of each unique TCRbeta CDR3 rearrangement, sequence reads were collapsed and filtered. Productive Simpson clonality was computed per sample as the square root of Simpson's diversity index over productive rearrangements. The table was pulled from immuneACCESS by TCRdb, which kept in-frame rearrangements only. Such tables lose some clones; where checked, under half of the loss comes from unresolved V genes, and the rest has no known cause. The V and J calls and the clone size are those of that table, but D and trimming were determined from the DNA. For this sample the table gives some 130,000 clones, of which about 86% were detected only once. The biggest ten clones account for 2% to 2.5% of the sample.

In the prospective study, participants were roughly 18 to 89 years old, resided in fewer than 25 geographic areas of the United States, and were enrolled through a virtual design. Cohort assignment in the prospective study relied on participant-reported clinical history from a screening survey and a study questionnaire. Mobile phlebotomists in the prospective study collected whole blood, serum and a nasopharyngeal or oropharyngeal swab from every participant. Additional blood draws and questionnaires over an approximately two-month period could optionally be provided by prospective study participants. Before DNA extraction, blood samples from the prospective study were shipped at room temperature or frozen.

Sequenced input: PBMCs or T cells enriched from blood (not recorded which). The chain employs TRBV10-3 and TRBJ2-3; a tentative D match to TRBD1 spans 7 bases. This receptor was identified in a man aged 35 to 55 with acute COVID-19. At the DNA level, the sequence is TGTGCCACACACAGGGTGGAGGGGGCCACAGATACGCAGTATTTT. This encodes CATHRVEGATDTQYF.